This TCR beta chain came from a study of blood T cell repertoires in COVID-19. Germline V CDR1 and CDR2: MGHRA, YSYEKL. This CDR3 is built from 14 residues. V trimming: 0 bases; J trimming: 9 bases; junction bases outside the gene matches: 5. Only in-frame clones appear in the TCRdb table, and some are missing; sequencing was by immunoSEQ multiplex PCR. The sample lists over 120,000 clones, more than 70% occurring once. The sequence came from a human donor in a cohort sampled during active COVID-19. Sequenced sample: peripheral blood. The rearrangement links TRBV4-1 to TRBJ1-5, with 7 bases fitting TRBD1. The CDR3 loop is CASSQEQGFGPQHF. The CDR3 DNA is TGCGCCAGCAGCCAAGAACAGGGGTTCGGGCCCCAGCATTTT.